These 27 T cell receptor beta chains originate from one sample sequenced in a study of blood T cell repertoires in COVID-19. Profiled with immunoSEQ multiplex PCR; TCRdb holds only in-frame clones, not every one. The sample holds about 210,000 clones, about 81% seen once. Specimen: peripheral blood. Receptor source: a woman in her sixties or seventies with COVID-19, enrolled during active disease.

The CDR3 DNA reads TGTGCCTGGAGTGTAACCCGGAGGCCTAGCACAGATACGCAGTATTTT. This gives the protein CAWSVTRRPSTDTQYF. V gene TRBV30 combines with J gene TRBJ2-3; a weak D match, TRBD2 (5 bases). Germline V gene sequence: CDR1 GTSNPN, CDR2 SVGIG (reference sequence). V dropped 0 bases and J dropped 0 bases, with 13 bases sitting between them. The CDR3 is 16 amino acids.

The chain carries TRBV9 and TRBJ2-1; 14 bases are shared with TRBD2. The CDR3 extends over 17 amino acids. V lost 4 bases and J lost 9; bases outside the gene matches: 12. Germline V gene lookup returns CDR1 SGDLS and CDR2 YYNGEE. CDR3 sequence: CASSPGTSGSPEAEQFF. The CDR3 nucleotides read TGTGCCAGCAGCCCCGGGACTAGCGGGAGCCCCGAGGCTGAGCAGTTCTTC.

The CDR3 DNA reads as TGTGCCTCTCTCCGGGACATAACCCGAAACACCATATATTTT. This codes for CASLRDITRNTIYF. The V call is TRBV30, the J call TRBJ1-3, with a possible D match to TRBD1 (6 bases). The CDR3 contains 14 residues. V shed 7 bases and J shed 5 bases, with 18 bases lying between them. In germline, CDR1 is GTSNPN, CDR2 SVGIG (reference sequence).

This sequence joins TRBV28 and TRBJ2-7, with 12 bases aligning to TRBD1. The CDR3 totals 15 residues. V was clipped by 5 bases and J by 9 bases; unmatched bases: 11. CDR1 is MDHEN and CDR2 is SYDVKM in the germline V gene. CDR3 residues: CASSPTGTGGWAQYF. The CDR3 DNA reads TGTGCCAGCAGTCCAACCGGGACAGGGGGCTGGGCGCAGTACTTC.

The V and J genes are TRBV28 and TRBJ1-2; no clear D gene. The CDR3 length is 11 residues. Germline V gene data show CDR1 as MDHEN and CDR2 as SYDVKM. The ends were cut back, 10 bases at V and 0 bases at J, with 6 bases in the middle. CDR3 residues: CAIRANYGYTF. CDR3 sequence (DNA): TGTGCCATCCGAGCTAACTATGGCTACACCTTC.

V is TRBV10-3 and J is TRBJ2-5; D is unresolved. Trimming pared 4 bases from V and 1 base from J, leaving 13 bases between. The CDR3 is made up of 15 amino acids. Germline-derived CDR1 and CDR2 are ENHRY and SYGVKD. The chain's CDR3 is CAISGSTTSQETQYF. CDR3 sequence (DNA): TGTGCCATCAGTGGCTCAACTACGTCCCAAGAGACCCAGTACTTC.

Here the CDR3 reads CASSPEVFSYEQYF. The DNA of the CDR3 is TGTGCCAGCAGCCCCGAGGTTTTCTCATACGAGCAGTACTTC. The chain employs TRBV12-1 and TRBJ2-7; the listed D gene, TRBD2, was not tested against the DNA. TRBV12-1 is described as a pseudogene. CDR3 length: 14 residues.

The chain employs TRBV6-2 or TRBV6-3 and TRBJ2-5, with D tentatively TRBD2 (6 bases). V lost 1 base and J 0 bases, leaving 21 bases between the germline ends. This CDR3 spans 19 amino acids. Per the germline V gene, CDR1 is MNHEY and CDR2 is SVGEGT. The CDR3, as DNA: TGTGCCAGCAGTTACTTACCACGGGAGCAGGTAAAAAACCAAGAGACCCAGTACTTC. Protein product: CASSYLPREQVKNQETQYF.

The chain is built from TRBV18 and TRBJ1-5; 7 bases fit TRBD1. With 3 bases clipped from V and 5 bases from J, the junction kept 10 bases outside the gene matches. The germline V gene encodes CDR1 KGHSH and CDR2 LQKENI. This CDR3 spans 16 amino acids. CDR3 loop: CASSPGMDRTHQPQHF. CDR3 sequence (DNA): TGTGCCAGCTCACCCGGAATGGACAGGACTCATCAGCCCCAGCATTTT.

The chain has TRBV28 and TRBJ2-1; TRBD1 is a possible D gene (5 bases). Per germline, CDR1 MDHEN and CDR2 SYDVKM. Trimming pared 1 base from V and 16 bases from J, leaving 20 bases between. The CDR3 loop spans 14 amino acids. CDR3 residues: CASSLLQDNPLLFF. Here the CDR3 DNA reads TGTGCCAGCAGTTTATTACAGGATAACCCGTTACTTTTCTTC. Supplemented by reference TRBV28 and TRBJ2-1, the full variable domain reads DVKVTQSSRYLVKRTGEKVFLECVQDMDHENMFWYRQDPGLGLRLIYFSYDVKMKEKGDIPEGYSVSREKKERFSLILESASTNQTSMYLCASSLLQDNPLLFFGPGTRLTVL.

V is TRBV5-1 and J is TRBJ2-3; TRBD1 aligns across 12 bases. Germline values: CDR1 SGHRS, CDR2 YFSETQ. V was clipped by 1 base and J by 5 bases; unmatched bases: 5. The CDR3 runs to 16 residues. The CDR3: CASSLFGTGGEDTQYF. The DNA for the CDR3 is TGCGCCAGCAGCTTGTTTGGGACAGGGGGCGAAGATACGCAGTATTTT.

The CDR3 DNA sequence: TGTGCCACCAGCAGTCAGACTGTTAGAGAGACCCAGTACTTC. As protein: CATSSQTVRETQYF. J is TRBJ2-5 and V is TRBV15; D is unclear. Trimming cost V 3 bases and J 4 bases, with 12 bases left between them. This CDR3 has 14 residues. CDR1 and CDR2 (germline): LNHNV, YYDKDF (reference sequence).

This clone was seen a handful of times. Different DNA sequences within this sample yield the same CDR3. The rearrangement uses TRBV5-8 and TRBJ1-1; the match to TRBD1 covers 10 bases. Germline trimming cut 3 bases from V and 6 bases from J; bases unmatched to any gene: 5. The germline CDR1 and CDR2 sequences are SGHTS and YDEGEE. CDR3 size: 14 residues. CDR3 nucleotide sequence: TGTGCCAGCAGCTGGACCGGGACAGGGGCTGAAGCTTTCTTT. Its translation: CASSWTGTGAEAFF.

This clone is a singleton in its sample. CDR3 coding DNA: TGTGCCAGCAGCCCCAGCGGGAACTCCTACAATGAGCAGTTCTTC. This translates into CASSPSGNSYNEQFF. The chain couples TRBV5-4 to TRBJ2-1, with 7 bases aligning to TRBD2. V gave up 4 bases and J gave up 0 bases; unmatched junction bases: 4. The CDR3 has 15 amino acids. Germline V gives CDR1 SGHNT, CDR2 YYREEE (reference sequence).

The chain uses TRBV5-4 and TRBJ2-1, with unresolved D. V lost 4 bases to trimming and J lost 7 bases, with 9 bases between them. CDR1 is SGHNT and CDR2 is YYREEE in the germline V gene (reference sequence). The CDR3 runs 12 residues. The CDR3 DNA reads TGTGCCAGCAGCCGACAACCTAATGAGCAGTTCTTC. Amino acids: CASSRQPNEQFF.

The chain uses TRBV11-2 and TRBJ2-7; D is unresolved. CDR3 length: 12 amino acids. Germline V CDR1 and CDR2: SGHAT, FQNNGV. V lost 0 bases and J 12 bases, leaving 12 bases between the germline ends. The CDR3 DNA reads TGTGCCAGCAGCTTAGATACAGATCCGAGGTACTTC. It specifies CASSLDTDPRYF.

The genes are TRBV6-5 and TRBJ2-7, with 7 bases that match TRBD2. The ends lost 5 bases at V and 10 bases at J; junction bases unmatched: 5. This CDR3 is built from 11 residues. CDR1 and CDR2 from the germline V gene are MNHEY and SVGAGI. CDR3 sequence (DNA): TGTGCCAGCAGTCGGGAGGTCGACCAGTACTTC. It translates to CASSREVDQYF.

The V and J genes are TRBV11-2 and TRBJ2-7; D might be TRBD2 (6 bases). CDR1 and CDR2 from the germline V gene are SGHAT and FQNNGV. V was cut by 5 bases and J by 1 base, with 15 bases left in between. The CDR3 runs to 15 residues. The CDR3 protein is CASSLQQGLSYEQYF. The CDR3 DNA reads as TGTGCCAGCAGCCTCCAGCAGGGACTGTCCTACGAGCAGTACTTC.

The genes are TRBV3-1 (or the pseudogene TRBV3-2) and TRBJ2-3; perhaps TRBD2 as D (7 bases). Germline values: CDR1 LGHDT, CDR2 YNNKEL (reference sequence). CDR3 length: 14 residues. V was pared by 3 bases and J by 5 bases, with 12 bases between. As DNA, the CDR3 is TGTGCCAGCAGCCACCGGGGGGCTGGAGATACGCAGTATTTT. Residues: CASSHRGAGDTQYF.

This chain links TRBV7-8 with TRBJ2-2; 7 nucleotides line up with TRBD1. V was clipped by 4 bases and J by 5 bases; unmatched bases: 10. The CDR3 covers 16 residues. The germline gives CDR1 SGHVS, CDR2 FQNEAQ. The CDR3 nucleotides are TGTGCCAGCAGCTCGGGGACAGCCCATGGGACCGGGGAGCTGTTTTTT. This sequence encodes CASSSGTAHGTGELFF.

This chain connects TRBV5-6 to TRBJ1-5; TRBD1 matches at 8 bases. The germline V gene encodes CDR1 SGHDT and CDR2 YYEEEE. The CDR3 runs to 14 residues. The V and J ends lost 4 bases and 4 bases, in that order; junction bases with no gene match: 4. The CDR3 bases are TGTGCCAGCAGCCTCCGGGACAGGAATCAGCCCCAGCATTTT. Its translation: CASSLRDRNQPQHF. Using reference TRBV5-6 and TRBJ1-5 for the parts outside the CDR3, the full variable domain is DAGVTQSPTHLIKTRGQQVTLRCSPKSGHDTVSWYQQALGQGPQFIFQYYEEEERQRGNFPDRFSGHQFPNYSSELNVNALLLGDSALYLCASSLRDRNQPQHFGDGTRLSIL.

As to this clone: The junction departs from the called germline gene at one end, perhaps through a read error. The chain employs TRBV9 and TRBJ1-5; D might be TRBD1 (5 bases). CDR1 is SGDLS, CDR2 YYNGEE, per germline. The CDR3 is 14 amino acids. In nucleotides, the CDR3 is TGTGCCCGCAGCGGGGGGGGTAGCAATCAGCCCCAGCATTTT. Translated, it gives CARSGGGSNQPQHF. The full variable domain, completed using reference TRBV9 and TRBJ1-5, is DSGVTQTPKHLITATGQRVTLRCSPRSGDLSVYWYQQSLDQGLQFLIQYYNGEERAKGNILERFSAQQFPDLHSELNLSSLELGDSALYFCARSGGGSNQPQHFGDGTRLSIL.

V gene TRBV5-6 combines with J gene TRBJ2-7, with 10 bases aligning to TRBD2. The germline V gene has CDR1 SGHDT and CDR2 YYEEEE. This CDR3 has 16 residues. J lost 1 base, V lost 4 bases, and 8 bases had no gene match. The CDR3 loop reads CASSLVSGRASYEQYF. In DNA, the CDR3 is TGTGCCAGCAGCCTAGTGAGCGGGAGGGCTTCCTACGAGCAGTACTTC.

The chain is built from TRBV5-3 and TRBJ1-4; the D is unclear. TRBV5-3 is given ORF status, its function remaining uncertain. V was pared by 3 bases and J by 4 bases, with 13 bases between. The CDR3 totals 15 residues. The CDR3 loop reads CARSSKGALNEKLFF. CDR3 nucleotide sequence: TGTGCCAGAAGCTCGAAGGGAGCCCTTAATGAAAAACTGTTTTTT.

This clone was seen a single time. The rearrangement uses TRBV6-6 and TRBJ1-2; 10 positions agree with TRBD1. V was pared by 4 bases and J by 4 bases, with 6 bases of the junction left unmatched. CDR1 is MNHNY, CDR2 SVGAGI, per germline (reference sequence). This CDR3 comprises 15 residues. CDR3 region: CASSWRQGATYGYTF. In nucleotides, the CDR3 is TGTGCCAGCAGTTGGAGACAGGGGGCCACCTATGGCTACACCTTC.

This chain joins TRBV28 and TRBJ1-4; 10 bases map to TRBD1. Germline CDR1 reads MDHEN; CDR2 reads SYDVKM. The CDR3 contains 15 residues. With V trimmed by 9 bases and J by 6 bases, 10 bases remained unmatched. The CDR3 nucleotides are TGTGCCAGTACTCCTAGGGGACAGGGGTATGAAAAACTGTTTTTT. Encoded protein: CASTPRGQGYEKLFF.

J is TRBJ2-7 and V is TRBV10-3; 11 bases agree with TRBD1. CDR1 is ENHRY and CDR2 is SYGVKD in the germline V gene. This CDR3 comprises 14 residues. The J segment lost 6 bases and the V segment lost 2 bases, leaving 3 bases of the junction unmatched. CDR3 loop: CAISETGTGGEQYF. CDR3 nucleotides: TGTGCCATCAGTGAGACTGGGACAGGGGGCGAGCAGTACTTC.